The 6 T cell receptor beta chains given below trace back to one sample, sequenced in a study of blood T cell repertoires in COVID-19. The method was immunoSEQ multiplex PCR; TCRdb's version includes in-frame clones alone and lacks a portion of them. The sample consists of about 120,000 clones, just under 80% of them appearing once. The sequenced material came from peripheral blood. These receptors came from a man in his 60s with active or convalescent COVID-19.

This chain's CDR3 is CASGYRGYGYTF. DNA for the CDR3: TGTGCCAGCGGGTACAGGGGCTATGGCTACACCTTC. The chain couples TRBV27 to TRBJ1-2; 7 positions match TRBD1. The V gene's germline CDR1 is MNHEY and CDR2 SMNVEV (reference sequence). V gave up 8 bases and J gave up 4 bases; unmatched junction bases: 4. This CDR3 has 12 residues.

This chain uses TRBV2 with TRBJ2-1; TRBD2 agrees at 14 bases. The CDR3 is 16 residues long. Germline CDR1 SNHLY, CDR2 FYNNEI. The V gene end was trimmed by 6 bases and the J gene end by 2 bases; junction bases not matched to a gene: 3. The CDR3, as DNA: TGTGCCAGCAGGAGACTAGCGGGAGGGCCCTACAATGAGCAGTTCTTC. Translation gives CASRRLAGGPYNEQFF.

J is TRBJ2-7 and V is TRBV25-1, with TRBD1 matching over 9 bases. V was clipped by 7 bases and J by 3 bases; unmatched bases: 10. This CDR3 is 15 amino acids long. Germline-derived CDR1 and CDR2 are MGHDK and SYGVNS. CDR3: CASTHRGRGGYEQYF. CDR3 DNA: TGTGCCAGCACCCACAGGGGGCGCGGTGGCTACGAGCAGTACTTC.

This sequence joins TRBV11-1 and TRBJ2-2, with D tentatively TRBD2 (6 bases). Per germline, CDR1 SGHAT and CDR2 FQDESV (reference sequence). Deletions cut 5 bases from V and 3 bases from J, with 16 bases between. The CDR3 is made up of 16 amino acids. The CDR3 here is CASSARERVDTGELFF. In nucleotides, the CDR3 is TGTGCCAGCAGCGCCCGTGAGCGGGTAGACACCGGGGAGCTGTTTTTT.

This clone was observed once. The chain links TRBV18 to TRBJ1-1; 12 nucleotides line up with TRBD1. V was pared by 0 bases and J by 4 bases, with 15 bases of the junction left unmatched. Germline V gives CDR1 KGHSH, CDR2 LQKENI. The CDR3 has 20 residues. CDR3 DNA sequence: TGTGCCAGCTCACCACCGAATCAAAGTCCCGGGACAGGGGGCGGCACTGAAGCTTTCTTT. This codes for CASSPPNQSPGTGGGTEAFF. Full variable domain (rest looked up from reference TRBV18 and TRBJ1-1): NAGVMQNPRHLVRRRGQEARLRCSPMKGHSHVYWYRQLPEEGLKFMVYLQKENIIDESGMPKERFSAEFPKEGPSILRIQQVVRGDSAAYFCASSPPNQSPGTGGGTEAFFGQGTRLTVV.

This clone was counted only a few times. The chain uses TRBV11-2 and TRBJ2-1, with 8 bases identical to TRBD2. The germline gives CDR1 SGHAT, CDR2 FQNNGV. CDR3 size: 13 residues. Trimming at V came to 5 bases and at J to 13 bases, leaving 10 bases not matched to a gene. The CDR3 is CASSLPGGLRQFF. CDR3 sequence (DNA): TGTGCCAGCAGCCTCCCGGGAGGGCTGCGACAGTTCTTC.